This T cell receptor beta chain comes out of a study of control samples from healthy donors and cancer patients. Some clones are missing from TCRdb's copy, which holds only in-frame ones; the method was immunoSEQ multiplex PCR. The sample comprises some 70,000 clones, 83% of which are singletons, and around 16% rests with the top ten. V dropped 4 bases and J dropped 4; count of bases not matched to a gene: 7. The germline V gene encodes CDR1 SGHNT and CDR2 YYREEE (reference sequence). The CDR3 is made up of 16 amino acids. The TCR comes from a man between 60 and 70 years old in good health. This chain joins TRBV5-4 and TRBJ2-7, with TRBD2 identical over 14 bases. The sequenced sample was blood. CDR3 region: CASSGLAGGSSYEQYF. CDR3 bases: TGTGCCAGCAGCGGACTAGCGGGAGGTAGCTCTTACGAGCAGTACTTC. The whole variable domain, remainder taken from reference TRBV5-4 and TRBJ2-7, is ETGVTQSPTHLIKTRGQQVTLRCSSQSGHNTVSWYQQALGQGPQFIFQYYREEENGRGNFPPRFSGLQFPNYSSELNVNALELDDSALYLCASSGLAGGSSYEQYFGPGTRLTVT.